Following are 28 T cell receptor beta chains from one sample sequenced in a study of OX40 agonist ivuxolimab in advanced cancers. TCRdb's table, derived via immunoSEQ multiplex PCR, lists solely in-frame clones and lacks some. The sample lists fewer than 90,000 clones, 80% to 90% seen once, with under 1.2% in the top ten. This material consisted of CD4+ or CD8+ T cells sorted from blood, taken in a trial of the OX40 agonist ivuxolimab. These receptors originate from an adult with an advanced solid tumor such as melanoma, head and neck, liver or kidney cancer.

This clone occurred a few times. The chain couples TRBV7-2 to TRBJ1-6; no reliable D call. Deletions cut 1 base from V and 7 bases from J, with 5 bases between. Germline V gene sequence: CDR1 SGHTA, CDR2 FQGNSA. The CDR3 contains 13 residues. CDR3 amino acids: CASSLGPNSPLHF. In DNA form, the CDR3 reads TGTGCCAGCAGCTTAGGCCCAAATTCACCCCTCCACTTT.

CDR3 residues: CATQGYKNYGYTF. The CDR3 DNA reads as TGTGCCACTCAAGGGTATAAAAACTATGGCTACACCTTC. The rearrangement links TRBV19 to TRBJ1-2, with D unresolved. The V end was cut by 10 bases, the J end by 2 bases, with 14 bases between. This CDR3 contains 13 residues. Germline V gene sequence: CDR1 LNHDA, CDR2 SQIVND (reference sequence).

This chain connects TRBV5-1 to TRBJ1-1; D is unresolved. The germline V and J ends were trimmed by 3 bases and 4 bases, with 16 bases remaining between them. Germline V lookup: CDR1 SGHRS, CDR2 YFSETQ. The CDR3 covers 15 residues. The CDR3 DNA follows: TGCGCCAGCAGCTCTCCCAAGGGCAGGAGCACTGAAGCTTTCTTT. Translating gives CASSSPKGRSTEAFF. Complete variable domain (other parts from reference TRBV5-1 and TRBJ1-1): KAGVTQTPRYLIKTRGQQVTLSCSPISGHRSVSWYQQTPGQGLQFLFEYFSETQRNKGNFPGRFSGRQFSNSRSEMNVSTLELGDSALYLCASSSPKGRSTEAFFGQGTRLTVV.

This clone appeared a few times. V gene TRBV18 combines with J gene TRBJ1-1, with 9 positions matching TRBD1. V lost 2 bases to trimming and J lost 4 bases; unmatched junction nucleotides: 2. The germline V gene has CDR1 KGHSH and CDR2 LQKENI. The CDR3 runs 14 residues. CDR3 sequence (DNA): TGTGCCAGCTCACCAAAGACAGGGGGCACTGAAGCTTTCTTT. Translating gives CASSPKTGGTEAFF.

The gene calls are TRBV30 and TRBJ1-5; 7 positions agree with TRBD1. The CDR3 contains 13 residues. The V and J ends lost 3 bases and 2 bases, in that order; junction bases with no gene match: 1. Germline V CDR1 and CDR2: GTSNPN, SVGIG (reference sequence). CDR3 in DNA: TGTGCCTGGAGGGGACAGCGCAATCAGCCCCAGCATTTT. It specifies CAWRGQRNQPQHF.

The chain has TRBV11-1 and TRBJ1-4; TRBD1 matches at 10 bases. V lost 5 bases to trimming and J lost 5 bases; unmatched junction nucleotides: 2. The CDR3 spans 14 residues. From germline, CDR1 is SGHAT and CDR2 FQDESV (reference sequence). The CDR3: CASSEDRGNEKLFF. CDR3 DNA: TGTGCCAGCAGCGAGGACAGGGGGAATGAAAAACTGTTTTTT. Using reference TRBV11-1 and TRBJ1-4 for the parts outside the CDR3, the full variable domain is EAEVAQSPRYKITEKSQAVAFWCDPISGHATLYWYRQILGQGPELLVQFQDESVVDDSQLPKDRFSAERLKGVDSTLKIQPAELGDSAMYLCASSEDRGNEKLFFGSGTQLSVL.

The CDR3 DNA reads TGTGCCAGCAGCGCCCTTACAGGGGCTACTTCCTCTGGCTACACCTTC. This sequence encodes CASSALTGATSSGYTF. The genes are TRBV5-6 and TRBJ1-2; 7 nucleotides align to TRBD1. V was clipped by 4 bases and J by 7 bases; unmatched bases: 16. Germline V gene data show CDR1 as SGHDT and CDR2 as YYEEEE. The CDR3 runs 16 residues.

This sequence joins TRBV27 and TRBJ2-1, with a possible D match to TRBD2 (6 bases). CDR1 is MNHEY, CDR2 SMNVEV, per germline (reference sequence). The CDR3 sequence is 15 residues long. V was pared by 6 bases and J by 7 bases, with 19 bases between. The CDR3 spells CASSRLVHVINEQFF. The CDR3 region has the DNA TGTGCCAGCAGCCGACTAGTGCATGTTATTAATGAGCAGTTCTTC.

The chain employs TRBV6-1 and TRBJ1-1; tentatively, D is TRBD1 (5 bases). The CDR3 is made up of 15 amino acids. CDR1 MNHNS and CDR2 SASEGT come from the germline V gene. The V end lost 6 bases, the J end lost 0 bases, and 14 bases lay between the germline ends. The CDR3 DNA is TGTGCCAGCAGCCTATTGACAGAGTTGAACACTGAAGCTTTCTTT. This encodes CASSLLTELNTEAFF.

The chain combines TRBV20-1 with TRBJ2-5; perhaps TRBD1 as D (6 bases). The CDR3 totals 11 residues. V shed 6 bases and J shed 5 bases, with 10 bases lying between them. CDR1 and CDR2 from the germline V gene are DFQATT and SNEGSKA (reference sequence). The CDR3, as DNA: TGCAGTGCGCAGGGGCGGGAGACCCAGTACTTC. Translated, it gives CSAQGRETQYF.

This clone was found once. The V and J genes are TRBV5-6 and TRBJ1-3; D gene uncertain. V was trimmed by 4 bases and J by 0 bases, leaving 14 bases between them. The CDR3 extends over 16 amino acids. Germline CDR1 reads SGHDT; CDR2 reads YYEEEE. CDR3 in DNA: TGTGCCAGCAGCCTATTGCCGGGGAGCTCTGGAAACACCATATATTTT. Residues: CASSLLPGSSGNTIYF.

The CDR3 is CASNRDRGATYEQYF. DNA for the CDR3: TGTGCCAGTAATAGGGACAGGGGAGCAACCTACGAGCAGTACTTC. The chain couples TRBV19 to TRBJ2-7, with 10 bases identical to TRBD1. From germline, CDR1 is LNHDA and CDR2 SQIVND (reference sequence). The CDR3 runs 15 residues. Unmatched junction bases numbered 8, after V lost 7 bases and J lost 2 bases.

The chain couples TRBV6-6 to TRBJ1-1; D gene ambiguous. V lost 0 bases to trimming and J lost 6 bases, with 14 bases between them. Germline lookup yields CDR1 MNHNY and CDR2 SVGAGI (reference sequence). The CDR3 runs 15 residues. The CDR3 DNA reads TGTGCCAGCAGTTACTCTCCCTTAACCTCCGCTGAAGCTTTCTTT. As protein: CASSYSPLTSAEAFF.

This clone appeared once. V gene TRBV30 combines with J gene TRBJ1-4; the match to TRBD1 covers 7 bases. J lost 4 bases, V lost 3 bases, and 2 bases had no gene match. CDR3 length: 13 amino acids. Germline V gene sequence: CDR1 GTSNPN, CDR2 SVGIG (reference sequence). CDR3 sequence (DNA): TGTGCCTGGAGCGACAGGGTTAATGAAAAACTGTTTTTT. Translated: CAWSDRVNEKLFF. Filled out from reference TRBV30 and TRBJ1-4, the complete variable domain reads SQTIHQWPATLVQPVGSPLSLECTVEGTSNPNLYWYRQAAGRGLQLLFYSVGIGQISSEVPQNLSASRPQDRQFILSSKKLLLSDSGFYLCAWSDRVNEKLFFGSGTQLSVL.

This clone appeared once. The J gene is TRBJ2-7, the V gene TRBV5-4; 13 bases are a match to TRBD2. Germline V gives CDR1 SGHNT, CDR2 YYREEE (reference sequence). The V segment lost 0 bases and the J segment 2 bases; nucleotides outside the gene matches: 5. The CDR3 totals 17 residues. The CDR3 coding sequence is TGTGCCAGCAGCTTGGCCGTACTAGCGGGGGGGCCCTACGAGCAGTACTTC. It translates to CASSLAVLAGGPYEQYF. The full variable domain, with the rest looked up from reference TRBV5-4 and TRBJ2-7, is ETGVTQSPTHLIKTRGQQVTLRCSSQSGHNTVSWYQQALGQGPQFIFQYYREEENGRGNFPPRFSGLQFPNYSSELNVNALELDDSALYLCASSLAVLAGGPYEQYFGPGTRLTVT.

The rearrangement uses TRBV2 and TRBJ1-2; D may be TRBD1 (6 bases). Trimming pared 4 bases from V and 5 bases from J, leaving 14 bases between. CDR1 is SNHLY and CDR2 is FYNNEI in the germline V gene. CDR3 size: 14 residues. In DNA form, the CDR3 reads TGTGCCAGCAGTGCGAGTGGACAGACGTATGGCTACACCTTC. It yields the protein CASSASGQTYGYTF. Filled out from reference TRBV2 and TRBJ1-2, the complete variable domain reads EPEVTQTPSHQVTQMGQEVILRCVPISNHLYFYWYRQILGQKVEFLVSFYNNEISEKSEIFDDQFSVERPDGSNFTLKIRSTKLEDSAMYFCASSASGQTYGYTFGSGTRLTVV.

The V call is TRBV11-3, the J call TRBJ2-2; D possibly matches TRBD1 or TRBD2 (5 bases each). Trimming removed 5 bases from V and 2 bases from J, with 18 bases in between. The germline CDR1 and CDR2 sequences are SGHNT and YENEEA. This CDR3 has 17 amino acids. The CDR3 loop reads CASSKRGQGRNTGELFF. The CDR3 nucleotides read TGTGCCAGCAGCAAGAGGGGTCAGGGCCGAAACACCGGGGAGCTGTTTTTT.

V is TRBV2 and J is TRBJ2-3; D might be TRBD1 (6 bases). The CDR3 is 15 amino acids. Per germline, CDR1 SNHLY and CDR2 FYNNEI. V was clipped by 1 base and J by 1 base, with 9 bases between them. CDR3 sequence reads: CASSEDRVGTDTQYF. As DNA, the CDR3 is TGTGCCAGCAGTGAAGACAGGGTGGGCACAGATACGCAGTATTTT.

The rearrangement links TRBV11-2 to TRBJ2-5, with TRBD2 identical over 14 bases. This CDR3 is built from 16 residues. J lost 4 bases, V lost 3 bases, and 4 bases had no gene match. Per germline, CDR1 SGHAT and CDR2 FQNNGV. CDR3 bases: TGTGCCAGCAGCTTCGGACTAGCGGGGGGTCGAGAGACCCAGTACTTC. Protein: CASSFGLAGGRETQYF.

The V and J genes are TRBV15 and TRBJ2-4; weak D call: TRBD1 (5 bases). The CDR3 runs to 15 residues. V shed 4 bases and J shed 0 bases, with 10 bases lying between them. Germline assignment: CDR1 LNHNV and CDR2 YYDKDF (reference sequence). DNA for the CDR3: TGTGCCACCAGCAAACAGGACCTAGCCAAAAACATTCAGTACTTC. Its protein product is CATSKQDLAKNIQYF. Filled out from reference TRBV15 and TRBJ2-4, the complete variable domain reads DAMVIQNPRYQVTQFGKPVTLSCSQTLNHNVMYWYQQKSSQAPKLLFHYYDKDFNNEADTPDNFQSRRPNTSFCFLDIRSPGLGDTAMYLCATSKQDLAKNIQYFGAGTRLSVL.

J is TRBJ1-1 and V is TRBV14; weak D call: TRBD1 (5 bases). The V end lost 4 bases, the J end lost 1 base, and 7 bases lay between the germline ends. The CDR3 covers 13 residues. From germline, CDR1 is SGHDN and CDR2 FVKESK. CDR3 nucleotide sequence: TGTGCCAGCAGCCCGCAGGGGAACACTGAAGCTTTCTTT. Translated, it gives CASSPQGNTEAFF.

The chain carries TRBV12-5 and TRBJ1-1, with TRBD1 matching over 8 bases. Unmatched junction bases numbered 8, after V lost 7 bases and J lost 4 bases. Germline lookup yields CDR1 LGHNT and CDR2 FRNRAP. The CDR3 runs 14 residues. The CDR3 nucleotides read TGTGCTAGTGCCGAACAGGGGGTGAGCACTGAAGCTTTCTTT. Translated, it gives CASAEQGVSTEAFF.

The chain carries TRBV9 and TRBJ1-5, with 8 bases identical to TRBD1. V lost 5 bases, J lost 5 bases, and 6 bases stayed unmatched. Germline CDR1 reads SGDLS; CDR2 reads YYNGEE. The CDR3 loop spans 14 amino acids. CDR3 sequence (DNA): TGTGCCAGCAGTGATACAGGGGGTGATCAGCCCCAGCATTTT. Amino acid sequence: CASSDTGGDQPQHF.

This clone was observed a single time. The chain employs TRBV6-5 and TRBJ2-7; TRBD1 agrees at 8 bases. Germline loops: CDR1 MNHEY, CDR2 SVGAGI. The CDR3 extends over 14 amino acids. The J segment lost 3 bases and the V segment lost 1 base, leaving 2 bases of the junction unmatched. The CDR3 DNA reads TGTGCCAGCAGTTACTTGGGACAGGACTACGAGCAGTACTTC. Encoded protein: CASSYLGQDYEQYF.

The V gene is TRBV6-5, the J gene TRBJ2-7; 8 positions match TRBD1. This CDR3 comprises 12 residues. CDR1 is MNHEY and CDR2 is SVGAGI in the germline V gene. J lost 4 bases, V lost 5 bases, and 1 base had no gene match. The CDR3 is CASSDRGYEQYF. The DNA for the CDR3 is TGTGCCAGCAGTGACAGGGGTTACGAGCAGTACTTC.

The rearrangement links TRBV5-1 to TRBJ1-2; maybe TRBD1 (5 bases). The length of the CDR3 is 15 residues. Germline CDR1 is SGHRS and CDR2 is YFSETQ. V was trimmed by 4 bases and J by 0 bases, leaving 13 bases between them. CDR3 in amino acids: CASSPQATANYGYTF. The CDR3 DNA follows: TGCGCCAGCAGCCCCCAAGCGACAGCTAACTATGGCTACACCTTC.

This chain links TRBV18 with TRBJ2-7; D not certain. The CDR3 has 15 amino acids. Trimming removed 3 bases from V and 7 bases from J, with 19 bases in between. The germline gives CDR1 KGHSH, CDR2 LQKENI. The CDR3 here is CASSPSQTLREEQYF. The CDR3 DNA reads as TGTGCCAGCTCACCTTCCCAGACCCTTCGTGAAGAGCAGTACTTC.

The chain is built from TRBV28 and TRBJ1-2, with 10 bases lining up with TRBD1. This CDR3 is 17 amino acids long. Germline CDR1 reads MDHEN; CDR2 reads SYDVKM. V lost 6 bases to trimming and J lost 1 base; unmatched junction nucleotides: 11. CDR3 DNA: TGTGCCAGCAGCCGCCTGACAGGGGGCGCCAATAACTATGGCTACACCTTC. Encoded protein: CASSRLTGGANNYGYTF.